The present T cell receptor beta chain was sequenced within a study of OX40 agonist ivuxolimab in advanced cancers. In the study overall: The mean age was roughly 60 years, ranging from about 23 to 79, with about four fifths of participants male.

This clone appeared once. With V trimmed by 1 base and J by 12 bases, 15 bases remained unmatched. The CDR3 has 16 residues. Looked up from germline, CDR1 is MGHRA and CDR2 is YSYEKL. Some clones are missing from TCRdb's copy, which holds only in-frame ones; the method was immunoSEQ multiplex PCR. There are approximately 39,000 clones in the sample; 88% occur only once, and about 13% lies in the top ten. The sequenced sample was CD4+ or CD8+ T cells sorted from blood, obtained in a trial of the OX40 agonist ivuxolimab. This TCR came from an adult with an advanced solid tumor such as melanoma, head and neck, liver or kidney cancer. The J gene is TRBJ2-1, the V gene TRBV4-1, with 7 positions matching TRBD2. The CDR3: CASSQGAVGLVFGQFF. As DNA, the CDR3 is TGCGCCAGCAGCCAAGGCGCAGTCGGACTAGTATTTGGGCAGTTCTTC.